Listed below are T cell receptor beta chains from one sample, sequenced in a study of identical twins. TCRdb re-called the 5' RACE reads with MiXCR, one entry per CDR3 protein. The profile covers approximately 890,000 distinct CDR3 sequences, with roughly an eighth appearing a single time and under 2% taken by the ten largest. This sample was also put to use in a study of yellow fever vaccine responses in identical twins.

The sequenced sample was PBMCs. The receptors were gathered from a woman younger than 30 in good health. Both conserved end residues are part of each CDR3. D genes are given only for firm matches. Clone size is given for some rows only: seen once, a few or many times, or a class if the clone is expanded.

V gene	clone size	CDR3 length	D gene	J gene	CDR3 DNA	CDR3 protein
TRBV6-2/TRBV6-3	many	12	-	TRBJ1-6	TGTGCCAGCAGCAGAGCTAATTCACCCCTCCACTTT	CASSRANSPLHF
TRBV5-1	-	16	-	TRBJ2-6	TGCCCCAGCAGCTTATCGACAGGAGGTGGGGCCAACGTCCTGACTTTC	CPSSLSTGGGANVLTF
TRBV24-1	many	16	TRBD2	TRBJ2-1	TGTGCCACCAGTGATCCTCTAGCGGGAGAGGACAATGAGCAGTTCTTC	CATSDPLAGEDNEQFF
TRBV20-1	few	15	TRBD2	TRBJ2-1	TGCAGTGCCCTCCCCCCTAGCGGGGGGTACAATGAGCAGTTCTTC	CSALPPSGGYNEQFF
TRBV2	-	16	-	TRBJ2-3	TGTGCCAGCAGTGAAGAAGGAGCGGTAAGCACAGATACGCAGTATTTT	CASSEEGAVSTDTQYF
TRBV7-9	-	17	TRBD2	TRBJ2-1	TGTGCCAGCAGCTTTGGGCGGGGGGTCCCCTCCTACAATGAGCAGTTCTTC	CASSFGRGVPSYNEQFF
TRBV20-1	-	19	TRBD2	TRBJ2-5	TGCAGTGCTCCCCCTCCGGCGGGACTAGCGGGCACGTACCAAGAGACCCAGTACTTC	CSAPPPAGLAGTYQETQYF
TRBV11-2	few	15	-	TRBJ1-2	TGTGCCAGCAGCTTAAGTCGGTGGACGGGCGGTGGCTACACCTTC	CASSLSRWTGGGYTF
TRBV12-3/TRBV12-4	few	15	-	TRBJ1-3	TGTGCCAGCAGTTTCGCGATCGGGTCTGGAAACACCATATATTTT	CASSFAIGSGNTIYF
TRBV5-6	few	12	TRBD1	TRBJ2-3	TGTGCCAGCAACAGGGGGCCAGATACGCAGTATTTT	CASNRGPDTQYF
TRBV20-1	few	15	TRBD2	TRBJ2-7	TGCAGTGCCCGACTAGCGGGCCCGTTGACGGGCGAGCAGTACTTC	CSARLAGPLTGEQYF
TRBV12-3/TRBV12-4	-	14	TRBD1	TRBJ1-1	TGTGCCAGCACCTCAGACAGGGGGGGCACTGAAGCTTTCTTT	CASTSDRGGTEAFF
TRBV15	few	13	-	TRBJ2-7	TGTGCCACCAGCAGAGTCCAGGGCTACGAGCAGTACTTC	CATSRVQGYEQYF
TRBV3-1	many	12	-	TRBJ1-5	TGTGCCGCCGGGGACCTCGGGCAGCCCCAGCATTTT	CAAGDLGQPQHF
TRBV20-1	-	14	TRBD1	TRBJ1-2	TGCAGTGCTATTCCGGGACAGGGAAACGAAGGCTACACCTTC	CSAIPGQGNEGYTF
TRBV29-1	-	13	-	TRBJ2-7	TGCAGCGTTGGGCGGCAGGGGATGGACGAGCAGTACTTC	CSVGRQGMDEQYF
TRBV7-9	few	13	TRBD1	TRBJ1-2	TGTGCCAGCAGCAAGGTGGCAGGGGGCAAGTACACCTTC	CASSKVAGGKYTF
TRBV5-1	-	15	-	TRBJ2-7	TGCGCCAGCAGCTCAGACAGGAGACGACACTACGAGCAGTACTTC	CASSSDRRRHYEQYF
TRBV10-3	few	15	TRBD1	TRBJ2-3	TGTGCCATCAGTGCGACAGGGGTTTTGGAAGATACGCAGTATTTT	CAISATGVLEDTQYF
TRBV15	many	15	-	TRBJ2-1	TGTGCCACCAGCAGAGGCAGGAACTCCTACAATGAGCAGTTCTTC	CATSRGRNSYNEQFF
TRBV28	many	18	-	TRBJ1-6	TGTGCCAGCAGTTTAAGCCCTTTCCGGGACGACGTGAATTCACCCCTCCACTTT	CASSLSPFRDDVNSPLHF
TRBV10-3	few	15	TRBD1	TRBJ2-1	TGTGCCATCAGCGACCAAAGGGACAGCTACAATGAGCAGTTCTTC	CAISDQRDSYNEQFF
TRBV10-3	few	13	-	TRBJ1-2	TGTGCCATCAGTGGCGGGACGTCTAATAGTTACACCTTC	CAISGGTSNSYTF
TRBV4-1	few	16	-	TRBJ1-1	TGCGCCAGCAGCCAAGTCTATTTGCAGACCAGAACTGAAGCTTTCTTT	CASSQVYLQTRTEAFF
TRBV5-1	many	14	TRBD1	TRBJ2-5	TGCGCCAGCAGCTTGGGGACAGGACAAGAGACCCAGTACTTC	CASSLGTGQETQYF
TRBV27	-	15	-	TRBJ2-5	TGTGCCAGCAGTTTGCGGGGACAGTGGGGGGAGACCCAGTACTTC	CASSLRGQWGETQYF
TRBV24-1	-	12	-	TRBJ2-1	TGTGCCACCAGTGAAAGAGATAATGAGCAGTTCTTC	CATSERDNEQFF
TRBV4-1	-	14	-	TRBJ2-3	TGCGCCAGCAGCCAAGCGCCAGGGTCAGATACGCAGTATTTT	CASSQAPGSDTQYF
TRBV27	many	16	-	TRBJ2-1	TGTGCCAGCAGCGTAAACGACCGGAGCTCCTACAATGAGCAGTTCTTC	CASSVNDRSSYNEQFF
TRBV15	many	16	-	TRBJ2-1	TGTGCCACCAGTACCTGTTGTGTCAGCTCCTACAATGAGCAGTTCTTC	CATSTCCVSSYNEQFF
TRBV7-9	few	15	-	TRBJ2-5	TGTGCCAGCAGTCCGTACACAGGGATTCAAGAGACCCAGTACTTC	CASSPYTGIQETQYF
TRBV13	many	14	-	TRBJ1-2	TGTGCCAGCAGCTTCGCAGGGGCGGACTATGGCTACACCTTC	CASSFAGADYGYTF
TRBV20-1	-	12	-	TRBJ2-2	TGCAGTGCTAGAGACCACATCGGGGAGCTGTTTTTT	CSARDHIGELFF
TRBV20-1	-	16	-	TRBJ2-7	TGCGGTAGTCCCGGGACGGACGAAGGGGCCGCCTACGAGCAGTACTTC	CGSPGTDEGAAYEQYF
TRBV6-1	few	16	-	TRBJ1-6	TGTGCCAGCAGTGAAGTGGACAGCTCCTATAATTCACCCCTCCACTTT	CASSEVDSSYNSPLHF
TRBV10-3	-	13	TRBD1	TRBJ2-1	TGTGCCATCAGGAGGACAGGGGGGGATGAGCAGTTCTTC	CAIRRTGGDEQFF
TRBV7-9	many	15	-	TRBJ2-1	TGTGCCAGCACCGGGAAGGGAGTAGGTTACAATGAGCAGTTCTTC	CASTGKGVGYNEQFF
TRBV2	few	13	-	TRBJ1-2	TGTGCCAGCGAGGGTAACACACGCTATGGCTACACCTTC	CASEGNTRYGYTF
TRBV3-1	few	16	-	TRBJ2-3	TGTGCCAGCAGCCAAGAAAGAAGAGACCCCACAGATACGCAGTATTTT	CASSQERRDPTDTQYF
TRBV2	few	14	TRBD2	TRBJ2-5	TGTGCCAGCGTAGCGGGAGGGCCCAGGGAGACCCAGTACTTC	CASVAGGPRETQYF
TRBV20-1	-	16	-	TRBJ2-3	TGCAGTGCTAGAGATGACACGGGAGAAGGGACAGATACGCAGTATTTT	CSARDDTGEGTDTQYF
TRBV5-5	-	15	TRBD2	TRBJ2-1	TGTGCCAGCAGCCCTCGCGCGGGAGGGTTGAATGAGCAGTTCTTC	CASSPRAGGLNEQFF
TRBV3-1	few	16	TRBD2	TRBJ2-3	TGTGCCAGCAGCCAATGGGGTGACGGGGGGACAGATACGCAGTATTTT	CASSQWGDGGTDTQYF
TRBV9	-	14	-	TRBJ1-2	TGTGCCAGCAGCCCCCTCGGGGTCAACTATGGCTACACCTTC	CASSPLGVNYGYTF
TRBV5-1	-	13	-	TRBJ1-1	TGCGCCAGCAGCTTCGGGGCGGACACTGAAGCTTTCTTT	CASSFGADTEAFF
TRBV20-1	few	14	-	TRBJ2-3	TGCAGTGCTCTTTATCTGGCTAGCACAGATACGCAGTATTTT	CSALYLASTDTQYF
TRBV9	-	15	TRBD2	TRBJ2-5	TGTGCCAGCAGCGTACGACTAGCGGGGGGAGAGACCCAGTACTTC	CASSVRLAGGETQYF
TRBV12-3/TRBV12-4	-	12	TRBD2	TRBJ2-1	TGTGCCAGCAGGCTAGCGGGTACGGAGCAGTTCTTC	CASRLAGTEQFF
TRBV7-9	few	15	-	TRBJ2-3	TGTGCCAGCCTCACCCGGGGGCAGGGAACAGATACGCAGTATTTT	CASLTRGQGTDTQYF
TRBV3-1	few	16	TRBD2	TRBJ2-3	TGTGCCAGCAGCCCGCAACCGCCGGGACTAGCAGATACGCAGTATTTT	CASSPQPPGLADTQYF
TRBV20-1	-	12	TRBD1	TRBJ2-1	TGCAGTGCCACGACAGGGAGCAATGAGCAGTTCTTC	CSATTGSNEQFF
TRBV7-8	-	15	-	TRBJ2-3	TGTGCCAGCAGCTTAGATTTTGTGAACACAGATACGCAGTATTTT	CASSLDFVNTDTQYF
TRBV6-1	few	15	-	TRBJ2-6	TGTGCCAGCGGGGGTGAAAACTCTGGGGCCAACGTCCTGACTTTC	CASGGENSGANVLTF
TRBV9	-	19	-	TRBJ2-7	TGTGCCAGCAGCGTAGGGTTAAGGGGGGTGGGAGAGTCTTCCTACGAGCAGTACTTC	CASSVGLRGVGESSYEQYF
TRBV2	few	15	-	TRBJ2-1	TGTGCCAGCAATCAACAGGGTCAGATAGGAAATGAGCAGTTCTTC	CASNQQGQIGNEQFF
TRBV20-1	-	13	TRBD2	TRBJ2-1	TGCAGTCAAGCGGGAGTTGGTACAAGTTCGCAGTTCTTC	CSQAGVGTSSQFF
TRBV20-1	-	18	-	TRBJ2-4	TGCAGTGCTAGAGATCGGCAGGAACGGACGCTAGCCAAAAACATTCAGTACTTC	CSARDRQERTLAKNIQYF